These 27 T cell receptor beta chains share one sample of origin, sequenced in a study of cytomegalovirus exposure and HLA in healthy donors. Method: immunoSEQ multiplex PCR; TCRdb's copy keeps in-frame clones and lacks some. The sample yields hundreds of thousands of clones, 75% to 90% seen once. Material for sequencing was PBMCs. The receptor set was obtained from a woman aged 18-35 years in good health and CMV-seronegative.

The genes are TRBV6-5 and TRBJ2-7; 7 nucleotides line up with TRBD1. The V segment lost 10 bases and the J segment 3 bases; nucleotides outside the gene matches: 12. The CDR3 runs 14 residues. The germline V gene encodes CDR1 MNHEY and CDR2 SVGAGI. CDR3 coding DNA: TGTGCCACCTGTCCTGGGGACAGAGTCTACGAGCAGTACTTC. This encodes CATCPGDRVYEQYF.

The gene calls are TRBV5-4 and TRBJ2-1; a possible D gene is TRBD2 (6 bases). In germline, CDR1 is SGHNT, CDR2 YYREEE (reference sequence). The CDR3 spans 13 residues. V lost 2 bases and J 9 bases, leaving 12 bases between the germline ends. For the CDR3, the DNA is TGTGCCAGCAGCTTCCCCGGGACTCGTGAGCAGTTCTTC. Translated: CASSFPGTREQFF.

Worth noting for this clone: The sample has other DNA sequences that encode this CDR3 too. The chain carries TRBV6-1 and TRBJ2-7, with no clear D. Germline V gene lookup returns CDR1 MNHNS and CDR2 SASEGT. V dropped 1 base and J dropped 4 bases, with 5 bases sitting between them. This CDR3 comprises 12 residues. The CDR3 is CASSEGGYEQYF. The CDR3 nucleotides read TGTGCCAGCAGTGAAGGGGGTTACGAGCAGTACTTC.

This rearrangement joins TRBV19 to TRBJ1-1; D uncertain. V was clipped by 9 bases and J by 7 bases, with 12 bases between them. The CDR3 runs to 11 residues. Germline lookup yields CDR1 LNHDA and CDR2 SQIVND (reference sequence). CDR3 in amino acids: CASRTGFEAFF. DNA of the CDR3: TGTGCCAGCCGGACCGGCTTTGAAGCTTTCTTT.

The V call is TRBV4-1, the J call TRBJ1-2; possibly TRBD1 for D (6 bases). The CDR3 is made up of 17 amino acids. V gave up 1 base and J gave up 2 bases, with 17 bases separating them. Germline CDR1 MGHRA, CDR2 YSYEKL. The CDR3 DNA sequence: TGCGCCAGCAGCCAAGCCGCGAGGATAGGGGGAAACTATGGCTACACCTTC. This sequence encodes CASSQAARIGGNYGYTF.

This clone was seen ten or more times. The rearrangement links TRBV9 to TRBJ1-4; TRBD1 aligns across 7 bases. J lost 8 bases, V lost 6 bases, and 13 bases had no gene match. Looked up from germline, CDR1 is SGDLS and CDR2 is YYNGEE. This CDR3 comprises 15 residues. The CDR3 region has the DNA TGTGCCAGCACCCAGGGAGGGGGCATCGGGGAAAAACTGTTTTTT. Protein sequence: CASTQGGGIGEKLFF.

The genes are TRBV5-1 and TRBJ1-1; D is uncertain. Looked up from germline, CDR1 is SGHRS and CDR2 is YFSETQ. The V end lost 4 bases, the J end lost 3 bases, and 13 bases lay between the germline ends. The CDR3 runs to 14 residues. The DNA of the CDR3 is TGCGCCAGCAGCCTCCGAGAGAGAGACACTGAAGCTTTCTTT. This encodes CASSLRERDTEAFF.

This clone appeared a few times. V usage is TRBV6-6 and J usage is TRBJ2-3, with 12 bases that match TRBD2. CDR3 size: 15 residues. The V segment lost 6 bases and the J segment 5 bases; nucleotides outside the gene matches: 6. In germline, CDR1 is MNHNY, CDR2 SVGAGI (reference sequence). The CDR3 spells CASSLGLAGRDTQYF. The CDR3 nucleotides are TGTGCCAGCAGCCTCGGACTAGCGGGACGAGATACGCAGTATTTT.

The chain employs TRBV9 and TRBJ2-1; no firm D call. Trimming pared 4 bases from V and 4 bases from J, leaving 12 bases between. This CDR3 has 14 amino acids. The germline V gene has CDR1 SGDLS and CDR2 YYNGEE. For the CDR3, the DNA is TGTGCCAGCAGCCAAGACACGGGTTACAATGAGCAGTTCTTC. Amino acids: CASSQDTGYNEQFF.

In this sample, this clone turned up once. The chain employs TRBV28 and TRBJ1-6; D not certain. This CDR3 spans 15 amino acids. V lost 6 bases and J lost 7, with 16 bases in between. Germline values: CDR1 MDHEN, CDR2 SYDVKM. The CDR3 region has the DNA TGTGCCAGCAGGTTGTTGGGGAATTGGAATTCACCCCTCCACTTT. Amino acid sequence: CASRLLGNWNSPLHF. The whole variable domain, remainder taken from reference TRBV28 and TRBJ1-6, is DVKVTQSSRYLVKRTGEKVFLECVQDMDHENMFWYRQDPGLGLRLIYFSYDVKMKEKGDIPEGYSVSREKKERFSLILESASTNQTSMYLCASRLLGNWNSPLHFGNGTRLTVT.

J is TRBJ2-7 and V is TRBV2; D unresolved. Germline V gene lookup returns CDR1 SNHLY and CDR2 FYNNEI. The CDR3 has 13 residues. Trimming removed 4 bases at V and 5 bases at J, with 12 bases between. CDR3 region: CASSAPLTDEQYF. The CDR3 DNA reads TGTGCCAGCAGTGCCCCGTTAACCGACGAGCAGTACTTC.

The chain uses TRBV10-3 and TRBJ1-2; D is undetermined. The germline CDR1 and CDR2 sequences are ENHRY and SYGVKD. V shed 0 bases and J shed 8 bases, with 16 bases lying between them. CDR3 length equals 15 residues. The CDR3 DNA reads as TGTGCCATCAGTGAGTCAATCCCGGAAAGGGAGGGCTACACCTTC. Protein sequence: CAISESIPEREGYTF.

This clone showed up many times. The gene calls are TRBV21-1 and TRBJ1-2. TRBV21-1 is annotated as a pseudogene. This CDR3 is 19 amino acids long. CDR3 in amino acids: CASSKGTPSEGSGGYGYTF. Here the CDR3 DNA reads TGTGCCAGCAGCAAAGGCACCCCTTCGGAGGGTTCGGGGGGCTATGGCTACACCTTC.

This clone was seen at least ten times. The chain links TRBV4-1 to TRBJ2-5; D may match TRBD1 or TRBD2 (5 bases each). Germline V gene sequence: CDR1 MGHRA, CDR2 YSYEKL. The CDR3 totals 16 residues. V was shortened by 0 bases and J by 1 base, with 12 bases between the two germline ends. The DNA of the CDR3 is TGCGCCAGCAGCCAAGATGGGACGCCCGGCCAAGAGACCCAGTACTTC. It codes for CASSQDGTPGQETQYF.

This clone appeared a few times. This chain links TRBV6-5 with TRBJ1-6, with D possibly matching TRBD1 (5 bases). Trimming took 5 bases from V and 8 from J, leaving 10 bases between them. This CDR3 has 13 amino acids. The V gene's germline CDR1 is MNHEY and CDR2 SVGAGI. The CDR3 DNA sequence: TGTGCCAGCAGTGGGGACGGAGATTCACCCCTCCACTTT. Its translation: CASSGDGDSPLHF.

The V call is TRBV13, the J call TRBJ2-7, with D maybe TRBD2 (5 bases). The CDR3 loop spans 13 amino acids. V was trimmed by 5 bases and J by 2 bases, leaving 10 bases between them. In germline, CDR1 is PRHDT, CDR2 FYEKMQ (reference sequence). For the CDR3, the DNA is TGTGCCAGCAGCGCAACTAGTACCTACGAGCAGTACTTC. Translating gives CASSATSTYEQYF.

This clone was seen more than once but under ten times. The chain employs TRBV9 and TRBJ1-5; D possibly corresponds to TRBD1 (6 bases). Germline V gene data show CDR1 as SGDLS and CDR2 as YYNGEE. V lost 5 bases, J lost 7 bases, and 19 bases lay in between. The CDR3 runs to 15 residues. The CDR3 nucleotides are TGTGCCAGCAGTGAGGGGGGGCTCGATAAGCAGCCCCAGCATTTT. Encoded protein: CASSEGGLDKQPQHF.

This clone was detected ten times or more. The chain joins TRBV27 to TRBJ1-5; D unresolved. Deletions cut 3 bases from V and 4 bases from J, with 13 bases between. The CDR3 extends over 15 amino acids. Germline CDR1 reads MNHEY; CDR2 reads SMNVEV (reference sequence). Here the CDR3 reads CASSFAGAHNQPQHF. CDR3 coding DNA: TGTGCCAGCAGTTTCGCAGGAGCCCATAATCAGCCCCAGCATTTT.

This clone occurred once. The chain couples TRBV5-1 to TRBJ2-1, with 7 bases fitting TRBD1. This CDR3 has 18 residues. V was pared by 3 bases and J by 8 bases, with 20 bases of the junction left unmatched. In germline, CDR1 is SGHRS, CDR2 YFSETQ. For the CDR3, the DNA is TGCGCCAGCAGCTCCCACTGGGACAGCCTCAGGGTCGGCGATGAGCAGTTCTTC. Amino acid sequence: CASSSHWDSLRVGDEQFF.

This clone was counted between two and nine times. This rearrangement joins TRBV6-6 to TRBJ2-7; D is ambiguous. Germline V gene data show CDR1 as MNHNY and CDR2 as SVGAGI (reference sequence). The CDR3 extends over 12 amino acids. V gave up 6 bases and J gave up 3 bases, with 9 bases separating them. CDR3 nucleotide sequence: TGTGCCAGCAGACTCGACGGCTACGAGCAGTACTTC. It translates to CASRLDGYEQYF.

This clone came up a few times. The chain uses TRBV30 and TRBJ1-2; D gene unclear. CDR1 is GTSNPN, CDR2 SVGIG, per germline (reference sequence). The CDR3 length is 12 residues. V was pared by 1 base and J by 3 bases, with 6 bases between. This CDR3 reads CAWSGEDYGYTF. The CDR3 DNA reads TGTGCCTGGAGTGGGGAGGACTATGGCTACACCTTC. Complete variable domain (other parts from reference TRBV30 and TRBJ1-2): SQTIHQWPATLVQPVGSPLSLECTVEGTSNPNLYWYRQAAGRGLQLLFYSVGIGQISSEVPQNLSASRPQDRQFILSSKKLLLSDSGFYLCAWSGEDYGYTFGSGTRLTVV.

CDR3 residues: CASSYAGGRDIQYF. CDR3 bases: TGTGCCAGCAGTTACGCAGGGGGCAGAGACATTCAGTACTTC. This chain joins TRBV6-5 and TRBJ2-4; 8 bases are a match to TRBD1. Trimming at V came to 2 bases and at J to 8 bases, leaving 5 bases not matched to a gene. The germline gives CDR1 MNHEY, CDR2 SVGAGI. The CDR3 runs 14 residues.

This chain joins TRBV9 and TRBJ2-2; D may be TRBD1 (6 bases). V dropped 3 bases and J dropped 5 bases, with 11 bases sitting between them. Per the germline V gene, CDR1 is SGDLS and CDR2 is YYNGEE. The CDR3 is made up of 14 amino acids. In DNA form, the CDR3 reads TGTGCCAGCAGCGGAAAACAGGGTACCGGGGAGCTGTTTTTT. It encodes CASSGKQGTGELFF.

The V call is TRBV28, the J call TRBJ1-5; tentative D call: TRBD1 (5 bases). The V gene lost 7 bases and the J gene lost 4 bases, with 11 bases spanning the gap. Per the germline V gene, CDR1 is MDHEN and CDR2 is SYDVKM. The CDR3 has 13 residues. Written as DNA, the CDR3 is TGTGCCAGCAAGCAGGGCCTGAATCAGCCCCAGCATTTT. Residues: CASKQGLNQPQHF.

The gene calls are TRBV9 and TRBJ2-1, with 9 bases that match TRBD1. The germline gives CDR1 SGDLS, CDR2 YYNGEE. V was pared by 5 bases and J by 3 bases, with 3 bases of the junction left unmatched. This CDR3 has 14 residues. Here the CDR3 reads CASSRTGDYNEQFF. The CDR3 DNA reads TGTGCCAGCAGTCGGACAGGGGACTACAATGAGCAGTTCTTC.

This clone was seen a handful of times. The chain employs TRBV14 and TRBJ2-5, with 11 positions matching TRBD2. CDR1 is SGHDN, CDR2 FVKESK, per germline. J gave up 7 bases and V 3 bases, and 7 bases lay outside the gene matches. The CDR3 has 15 amino acids. This CDR3 reads CASSQGLADQPTQYF. The CDR3 DNA reads as TGTGCCAGCAGCCAGGGACTAGCGGACCAGCCGACCCAGTACTTC.

J is TRBJ1-1 and V is TRBV5-6; D call uncertain. Germline-derived CDR1 and CDR2 are SGHDT and YYEEEE. V lost 0 bases and J lost 0, with 12 bases in between. The CDR3 length is 16 residues. The CDR3 is CASSLGFGSMNTEAFF. CDR3 nucleotide sequence: TGTGCCAGCAGCTTGGGTTTCGGCAGCATGAACACTGAAGCTTTCTTT.